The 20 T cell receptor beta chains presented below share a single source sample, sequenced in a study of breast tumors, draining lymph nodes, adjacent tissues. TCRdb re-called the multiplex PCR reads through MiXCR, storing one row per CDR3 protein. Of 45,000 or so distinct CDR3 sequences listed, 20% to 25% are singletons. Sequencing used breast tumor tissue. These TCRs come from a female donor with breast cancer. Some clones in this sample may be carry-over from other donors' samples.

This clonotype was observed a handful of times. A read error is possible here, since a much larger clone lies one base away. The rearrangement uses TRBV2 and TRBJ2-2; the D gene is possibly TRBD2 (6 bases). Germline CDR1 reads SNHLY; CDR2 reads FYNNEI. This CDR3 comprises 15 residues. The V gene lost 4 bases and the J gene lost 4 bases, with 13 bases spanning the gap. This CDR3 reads CASSVRGTSTGELFF. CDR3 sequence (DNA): TGTGCCAGCAGTGTTCGGGGGACGAGCACCGGGGAGCTGTTTTTT.

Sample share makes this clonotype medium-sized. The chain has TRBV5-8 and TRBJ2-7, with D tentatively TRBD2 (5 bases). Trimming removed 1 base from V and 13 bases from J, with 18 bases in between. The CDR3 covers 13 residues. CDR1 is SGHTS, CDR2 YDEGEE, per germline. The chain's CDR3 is CASSLYGESTSYF. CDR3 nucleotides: TGTGCCAGCAGCTTGTACGGGGAGTCCACGAGTTACTTC.

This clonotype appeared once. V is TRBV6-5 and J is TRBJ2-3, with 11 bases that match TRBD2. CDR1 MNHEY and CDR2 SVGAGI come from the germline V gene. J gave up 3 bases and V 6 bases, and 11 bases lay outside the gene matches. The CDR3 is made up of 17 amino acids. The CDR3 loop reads CASRTNPGLAATDTQYF. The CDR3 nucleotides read TGTGCCAGCAGAACTAATCCGGGACTAGCGGCGACAGATACGCAGTATTTT.

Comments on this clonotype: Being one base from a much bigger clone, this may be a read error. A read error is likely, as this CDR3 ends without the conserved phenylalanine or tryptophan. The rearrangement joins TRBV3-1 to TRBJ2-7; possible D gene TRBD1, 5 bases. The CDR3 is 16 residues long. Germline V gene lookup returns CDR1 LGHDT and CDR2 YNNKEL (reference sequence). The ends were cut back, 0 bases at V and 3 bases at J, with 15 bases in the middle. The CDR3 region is CASSQDRIVGLYEQYL. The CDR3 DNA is TGTGCCAGCAGCCAAGATAGGATAGTGGGGCTCTACGAGCAGTACCTC.

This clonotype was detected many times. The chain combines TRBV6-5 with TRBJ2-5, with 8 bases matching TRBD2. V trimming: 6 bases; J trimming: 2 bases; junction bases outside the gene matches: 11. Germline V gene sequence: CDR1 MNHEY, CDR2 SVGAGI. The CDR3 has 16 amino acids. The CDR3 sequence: CASSPPGTSYQETQYF. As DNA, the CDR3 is TGTGCCAGCAGCCCCCCCGGGACTAGTTATCAAGAGACCCAGTACTTC.

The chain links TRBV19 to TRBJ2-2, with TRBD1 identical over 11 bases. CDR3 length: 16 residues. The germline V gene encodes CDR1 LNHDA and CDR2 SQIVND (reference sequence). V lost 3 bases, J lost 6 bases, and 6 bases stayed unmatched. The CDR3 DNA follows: TGTGCCAGTAGTATTAGACCGGGACAGGGGGCCGGGGAGCTGTTTTTT. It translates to CASSIRPGQGAGELFF. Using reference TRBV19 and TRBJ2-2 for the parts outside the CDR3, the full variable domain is DGGITQSPKYLFRKEGQNVTLSCEQNLNHDAMYWYRQDPGQGLRLIYYSQIVNDFQKGDIAEGYSVSREKKESFPLTVTSAQKNPTAFYLCASSIRPGQGAGELFFGEGSRLTVL.

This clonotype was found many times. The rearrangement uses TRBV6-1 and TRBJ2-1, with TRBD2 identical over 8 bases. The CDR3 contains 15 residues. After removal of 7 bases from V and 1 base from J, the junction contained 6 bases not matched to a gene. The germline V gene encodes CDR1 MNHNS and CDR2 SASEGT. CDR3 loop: CASNRQRGSYNEQFF. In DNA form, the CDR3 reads TGTGCCAGCAACAGGCAGCGGGGGTCCTACAATGAGCAGTTCTTC.

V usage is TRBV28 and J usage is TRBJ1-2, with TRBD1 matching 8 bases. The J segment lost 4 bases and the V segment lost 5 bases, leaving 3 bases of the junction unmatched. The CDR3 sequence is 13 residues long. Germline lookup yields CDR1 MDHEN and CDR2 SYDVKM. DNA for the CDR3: TGTGCCAGCAGTCCAGGGGGCCCCTATGGCTACACCTTC. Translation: CASSPGGPYGYTF.

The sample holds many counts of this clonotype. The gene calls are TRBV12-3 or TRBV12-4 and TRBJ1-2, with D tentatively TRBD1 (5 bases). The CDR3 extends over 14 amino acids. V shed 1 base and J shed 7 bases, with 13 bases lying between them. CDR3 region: CASSLEWGDGGYTF. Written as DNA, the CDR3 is TGTGCCAGCAGTTTAGAGTGGGGGGATGGTGGCTACACCTTC.

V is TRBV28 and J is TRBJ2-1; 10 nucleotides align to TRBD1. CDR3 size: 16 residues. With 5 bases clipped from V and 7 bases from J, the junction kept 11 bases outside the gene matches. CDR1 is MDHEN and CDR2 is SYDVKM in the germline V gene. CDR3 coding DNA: TGTGCCAGCAGTCCGCCCTGGGACAGGGGTGGGAATGAGCAGTTCTTC. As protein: CASSPPWDRGGNEQFF.

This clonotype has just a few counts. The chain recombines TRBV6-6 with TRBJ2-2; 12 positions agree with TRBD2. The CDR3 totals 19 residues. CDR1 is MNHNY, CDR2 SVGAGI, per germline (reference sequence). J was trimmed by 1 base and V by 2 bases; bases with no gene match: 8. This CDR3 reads CASSYPTQTSGGNTGELFF. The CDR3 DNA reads TGTGCCAGCAGTTACCCGACCCAGACTAGCGGGGGGAACACCGGGGAGCTGTTTTTT.

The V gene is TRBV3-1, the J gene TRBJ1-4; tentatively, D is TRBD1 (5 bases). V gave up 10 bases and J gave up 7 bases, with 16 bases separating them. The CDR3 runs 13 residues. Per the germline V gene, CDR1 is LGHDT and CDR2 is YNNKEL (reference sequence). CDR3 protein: CANFGAGSEKLFF. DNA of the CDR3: TGTGCCAACTTCGGGGCCGGGAGTGAAAAACTGTTTTTT. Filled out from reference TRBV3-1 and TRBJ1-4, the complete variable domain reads DTAVSQTPKYLVTQMGNDKSIKCEQNLGHDTMYWYKQDSKKFLKIMFSYNNKELIINETVPNRFSPKSPDKAHLNLHINSLELGDSAVYFCANFGAGSEKLFFGSGTQLSVL.

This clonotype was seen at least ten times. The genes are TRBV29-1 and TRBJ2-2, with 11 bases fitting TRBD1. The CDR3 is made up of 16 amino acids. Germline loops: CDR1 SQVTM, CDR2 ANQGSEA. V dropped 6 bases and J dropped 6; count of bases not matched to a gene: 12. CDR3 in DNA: TGCAGCGTCCGTCCCGGACAGGGGGCCCCGGCCGGGGAGCTGTTTTTT. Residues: CSVRPGQGAPAGELFF.

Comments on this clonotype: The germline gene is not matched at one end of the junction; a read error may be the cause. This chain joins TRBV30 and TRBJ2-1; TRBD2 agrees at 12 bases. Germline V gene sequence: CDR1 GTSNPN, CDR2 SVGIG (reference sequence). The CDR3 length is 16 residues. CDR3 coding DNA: TGTGCCTGGAGTGAGGGACTAGCGGGTCCCTACAATGTGCAGTTCTTC. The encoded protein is CAWSEGLAGPYNVQFF. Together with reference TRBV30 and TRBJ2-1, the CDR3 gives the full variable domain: SQTIHQWPATLVQPVGSPLSLECTVEGTSNPNLYWYRQAAGRGLQLLFYSVGIGQISSEVPQNLSASRPQDRQFILSSKKLLLSDSGFYLCAWSEGLAGPYNVQFFGPGTRLTVL.

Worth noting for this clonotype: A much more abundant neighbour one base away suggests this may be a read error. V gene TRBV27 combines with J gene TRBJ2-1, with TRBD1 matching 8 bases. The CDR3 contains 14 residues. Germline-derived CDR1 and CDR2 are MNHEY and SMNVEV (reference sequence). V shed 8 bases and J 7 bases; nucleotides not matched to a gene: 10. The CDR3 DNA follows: TGTGCCAGCGCCAGGGACAGGTCGACGAATGAGCAGTTCTTC. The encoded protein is CASARDRSTNEQFF.

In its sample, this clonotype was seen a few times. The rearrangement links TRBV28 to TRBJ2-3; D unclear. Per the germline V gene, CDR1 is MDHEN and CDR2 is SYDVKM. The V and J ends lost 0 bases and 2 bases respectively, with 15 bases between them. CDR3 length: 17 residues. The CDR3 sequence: CASSLWAKPMSTDTQYF. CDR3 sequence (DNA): TGTGCCAGCAGTTTATGGGCCAAGCCAATGTCCACAGATACGCAGTATTTT.

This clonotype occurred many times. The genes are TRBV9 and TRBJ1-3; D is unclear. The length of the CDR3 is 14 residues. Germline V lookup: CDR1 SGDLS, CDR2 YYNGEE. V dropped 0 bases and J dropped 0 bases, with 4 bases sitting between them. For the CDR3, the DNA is TGTGCCAGCAGCGTAGCGGGCTCTGGAAACACCATATATTTT. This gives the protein CASSVAGSGNTIYF.

DNA of the CDR3: TGTGCCAGCAGCCAGGTTCCAGCGGGAATCGAGAAGACCCAGTACTTC. It codes for CASSQVPAGIEKTQYF. The chain links TRBV3-1 to TRBJ2-5; 7 bases align to TRBD2. The germline V gene encodes CDR1 LGHDT and CDR2 YNNKEL (reference sequence). There are 16 residues in the CDR3. V gave up 3 bases and J gave up 6 bases; unmatched junction bases: 13.

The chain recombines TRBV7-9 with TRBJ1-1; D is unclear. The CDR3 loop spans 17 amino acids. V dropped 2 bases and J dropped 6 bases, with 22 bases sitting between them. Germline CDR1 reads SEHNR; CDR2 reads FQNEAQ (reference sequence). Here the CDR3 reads CASSLPRTKGPFPEAFF. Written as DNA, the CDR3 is TGTGCCAGCAGCTTACCCAGAACAAAGGGTCCATTTCCTGAAGCTTTCTTT.

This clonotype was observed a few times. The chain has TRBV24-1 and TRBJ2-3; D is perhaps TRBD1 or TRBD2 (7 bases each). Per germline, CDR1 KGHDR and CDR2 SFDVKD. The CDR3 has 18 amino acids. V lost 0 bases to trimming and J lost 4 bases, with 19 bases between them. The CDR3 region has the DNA TGTGCCACCAGTGATTTGGCGGGGGCAGGGGGAGGAGCAGATACGCAGTATTTT. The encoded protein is CATSDLAGAGGGADTQYF.